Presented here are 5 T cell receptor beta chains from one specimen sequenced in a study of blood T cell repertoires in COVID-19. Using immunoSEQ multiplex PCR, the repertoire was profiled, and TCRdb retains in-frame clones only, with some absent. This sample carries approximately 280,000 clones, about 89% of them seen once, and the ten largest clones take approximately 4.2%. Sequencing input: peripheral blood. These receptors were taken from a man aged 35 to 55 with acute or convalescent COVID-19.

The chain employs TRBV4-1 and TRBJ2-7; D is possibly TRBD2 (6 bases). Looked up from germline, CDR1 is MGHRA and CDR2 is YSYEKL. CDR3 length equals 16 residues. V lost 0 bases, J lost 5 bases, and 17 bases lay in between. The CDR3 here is CASSQDASRGWDEQYF. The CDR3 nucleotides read TGCGCCAGCAGCCAAGATGCTAGCCGGGGGTGGGACGAGCAGTACTTC.

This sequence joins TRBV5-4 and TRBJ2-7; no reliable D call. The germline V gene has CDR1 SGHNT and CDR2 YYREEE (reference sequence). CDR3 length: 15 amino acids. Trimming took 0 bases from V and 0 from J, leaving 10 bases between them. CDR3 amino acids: CASSLDQISSYEQYF. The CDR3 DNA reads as TGTGCCAGCAGCTTGGATCAGATCAGCTCCTACGAGCAGTACTTC.

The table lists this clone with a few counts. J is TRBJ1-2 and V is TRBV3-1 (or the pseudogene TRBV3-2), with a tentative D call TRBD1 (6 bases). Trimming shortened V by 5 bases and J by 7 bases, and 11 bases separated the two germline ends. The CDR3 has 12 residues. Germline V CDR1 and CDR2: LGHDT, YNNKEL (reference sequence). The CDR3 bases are TGTGCCAGCAGCGGGGGGGCAGGTGGCTACACCTTC. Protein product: CASSGGAGGYTF.

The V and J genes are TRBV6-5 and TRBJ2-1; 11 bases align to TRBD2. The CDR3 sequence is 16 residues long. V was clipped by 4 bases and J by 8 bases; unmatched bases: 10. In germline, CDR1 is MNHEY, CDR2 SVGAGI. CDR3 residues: CASSSLSGGVHHEQFF. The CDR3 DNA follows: TGTGCCAGCAGTTCCCTTAGCGGGGGGGTGCACCATGAGCAGTTCTTC.

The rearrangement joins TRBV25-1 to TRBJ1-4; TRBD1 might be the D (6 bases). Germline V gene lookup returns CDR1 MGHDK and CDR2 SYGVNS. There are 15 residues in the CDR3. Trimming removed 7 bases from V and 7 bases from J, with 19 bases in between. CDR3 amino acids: CASTFTGRLSEKLFF. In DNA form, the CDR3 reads TGTGCCAGCACTTTCACAGGGCGGTTAAGTGAAAAACTGTTTTTT. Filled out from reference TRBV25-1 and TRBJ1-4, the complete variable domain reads EADIYQTPRYLVIGTGKKITLECSQTMGHDKMYWYQQDPGMELHLIHYSYGVNSTEKGDLSSESTVSRIRTEHFPLTLESARPSHTSQYLCASTFTGRLSEKLFFGSGTQLSVL.